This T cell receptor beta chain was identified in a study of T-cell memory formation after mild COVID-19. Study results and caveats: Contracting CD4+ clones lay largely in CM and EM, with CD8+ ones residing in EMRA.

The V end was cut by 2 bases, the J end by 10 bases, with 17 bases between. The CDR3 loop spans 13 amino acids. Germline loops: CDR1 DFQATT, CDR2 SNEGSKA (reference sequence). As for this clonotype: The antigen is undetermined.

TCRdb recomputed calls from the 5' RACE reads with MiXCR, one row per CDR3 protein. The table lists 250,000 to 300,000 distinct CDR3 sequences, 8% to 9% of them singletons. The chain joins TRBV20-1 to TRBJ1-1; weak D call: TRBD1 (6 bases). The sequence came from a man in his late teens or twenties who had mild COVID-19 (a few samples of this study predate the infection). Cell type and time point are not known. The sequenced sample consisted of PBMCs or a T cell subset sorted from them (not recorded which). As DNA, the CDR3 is TGCAGTGCTAGACCGGTGACAGGACTGGTAGCTTTCTTT. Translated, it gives CSARPVTGLVAFF.